This entry features one T cell receptor (beta chain) sequence. The data were obtained in a study of siplizumab effects on memory and regulatory T cells. Trimming took 5 bases from V and 6 from J; bases not matched to a gene: 3. Germline V CDR1 and CDR2: SGHAT, FQNNGV. This CDR3 has 14 amino acids. Clones were sequenced by immunoSEQ multiplex PCR, and TCRdb holds only the in-frame ones, with some missing. The sample consists of 75,000 to 100,000 clones, 85% to 95% of them appearing once. The chain carries TRBV11-2 and TRBJ2-1; 11 bases match TRBD1. The source is a human donor in good health. Sequenced input: non-Treg CD4+ T cells sorted from blood. In DNA, the CDR3 is TGTGCCAGCAGCCCCGGGACAGGGGGCAATGAGCAGTTCTTC. Its translation: CASSPGTGGNEQFF. Full variable domain (remainder filled in from reference TRBV11-2 and TRBJ2-1): EAGVAQSPRYKIIEKRQSVAFWCNPISGHATLYWYQQILGQGPKLLIQFQNNGVVDDSQLPKDRFSAERLKGVDSTLKIQPAKLEDSAVYLCASSPGTGGNEQFFGPGTRLTVL.